This entry lists 10 T cell receptor beta chains sequenced from one sample in a study of CD4+ T cells in melanoma. The assay was immunoSEQ multiplex PCR, and TCRdb's table has in-frame clones only and misses some. The sample records about 50,000 clones, approximately 89% being singletons. Source material: peripheral blood. Receptor source: a human donor with melanoma.

This clone was seen just once. The chain recombines TRBV28 with TRBJ2-7, with 10 bases aligning to TRBD1. The CDR3 has 14 residues. Germline trimming cut 5 bases from V and 3 bases from J; bases unmatched to any gene: 4. Germline V gives CDR1 MDHEN, CDR2 SYDVKM. The CDR3 DNA follows: TGTGCCAGCAGTGGCGGGGACAGGGGCTACGAGCAGTACTTC. It is translated as CASSGGDRGYEQYF.

The table lists this clone with a count of one. This chain joins TRBV11-2 and TRBJ1-1; D gene ambiguous. Germline CDR1 reads SGHAT; CDR2 reads FQNNGV. The ends were cut back, 1 base at V and 8 bases at J, with 2 bases in the middle. This CDR3 spans 10 amino acids. CDR3 sequence reads: CASSLVEAFF. The CDR3 region has the DNA TGTGCCAGCAGCTTAGTGGAAGCTTTCTTT.

The chain employs TRBV7-9 and TRBJ2-3; D is unclear. The V and J ends lost 2 bases and 6 bases respectively, with 6 bases between them. Germline V CDR1 and CDR2: SEHNR, FQNEAQ (reference sequence). The CDR3 spans 12 residues. The CDR3 reads CASSLQTDTQYF. The CDR3 region has the DNA TGTGCCAGCAGCTTACAAACGGATACGCAGTATTTT.

This chain joins TRBV2 and TRBJ2-7, with 8 bases identical to TRBD2. V was clipped by 7 bases and J by 4 bases; unmatched bases: 6. Germline CDR1 and CDR2: SNHLY and FYNNEI. The CDR3 runs 13 residues. CDR3 amino acids: CASTGGARYEQYF. CDR3 DNA sequence: TGTGCCAGCACGGGGGGGGCGAGGTACGAGCAGTACTTC.

V usage is TRBV2 and J usage is TRBJ2-1; 12 bases are a match to TRBD2. This CDR3 is built from 15 residues. V lost 9 bases, J lost 0 bases, and 3 bases stayed unmatched. Germline V gene lookup returns CDR1 SNHLY and CDR2 FYNNEI. CDR3 nucleotides: TGTGCCAGTGAGACTAGCGGGGGCTCCTACAATGAGCAGTTCTTC. It codes for CASETSGGSYNEQFF.

The V call is TRBV5-4, the J call TRBJ2-5; the D gene is possibly TRBD2 (7 bases). There are 15 residues in the CDR3. The V end lost 2 bases, the J end lost 4 bases, and 15 bases lay between the germline ends. The germline CDR1 and CDR2 sequences are SGHNT and YYREEE (reference sequence). The CDR3: CASSFKAGALETQYF. CDR3 in DNA: TGTGCCAGCAGCTTTAAGGCGGGGGCGTTAGAGACCCAGTACTTC.

The chain joins TRBV7-2 to TRBJ1-3, with 7 bases that match TRBD1. This CDR3 is 13 amino acids long. The germline gives CDR1 SGHTA, CDR2 FQGNSA. Trimming took 4 bases from V and 8 from J; bases not matched to a gene: 5. This CDR3 reads CASSYRGGDTIYF. The CDR3 region has the DNA TGTGCCAGCAGCTACAGGGGTGGCGACACCATATATTTT.

This clone was seen just once. This chain's CDR3 is CASSESPGQQETQYF. As DNA, the CDR3 is TGTGCCAGCAGTGAATCCCCGGGACAGCAAGAGACCCAGTACTTC. V usage is TRBV2 and J usage is TRBJ2-5; 7 nucleotides line up with TRBD1. The CDR3 spans 15 residues. Germline loops: CDR1 SNHLY, CDR2 FYNNEI. The V gene end was trimmed by 2 bases and the J gene end by 2 bases; junction bases not matched to a gene: 5. Full variable domain (outside the CDR3, taken from reference TRBV2 and TRBJ2-5): EPEVTQTPSHQVTQMGQEVILRCVPISNHLYFYWYRQILGQKVEFLVSFYNNEISEKSEIFDDQFSVERPDGSNFTLKIRSTKLEDSAMYFCASSESPGQQETQYFGPGTRLLVL.

Note on this clone: The sample carries other DNA sequences with the same CDR3. The J gene is TRBJ1-2, the V gene TRBV4-1; 12 nucleotides match TRBD1. The CDR3 runs 17 residues. The germline V gene has CDR1 MGHRA and CDR2 YSYEKL. Trimming removed 0 bases from V and 7 bases from J; junction bases left unmatched: 9. CDR3 in DNA: TGCGCCAGCAGCCAAGACGTCGGGACAGGGGGCGCCTCTGGCTACACCTTC. This gives the protein CASSQDVGTGGASGYTF.

The chain has TRBV15 and TRBJ2-1, with a possible D match to TRBD2 (6 bases). V lost 5 bases and J lost 6, with 17 bases in between. Looked up from germline, CDR1 is LNHNV and CDR2 is YYDKDF (reference sequence). This CDR3 region has 15 residues. The CDR3 reads CATSDGTGVTNEQFF. The CDR3 DNA follows: TGTGCCACCAGCGACGGGACGGGGGTTACCAATGAGCAGTTCTTC.